Below are 17 T cell receptor beta chains sequenced from a single sample in a study of T-cell reconstitution after alpha-beta-depleted transplantation in children. Unique molecular identifiers tagged the TCRbeta library. A single record per CDR3 protein comes from TCRdb applying MiXCR to the PCR reads. The table lists about 250,000 distinct CDR3 sequences, about 24% of them singletons. This specimen was PBMCs, mostly from graft donor cells, taken 360 days after TCRalphabeta/CD19-depleted stem cell transplant. Receptors were obtained from a female patient between 2 and 10 years old who had a stem cell transplant for congenital amegakaryocytic thrombocytopenia, so the T cells may come from the graft donor.

This CDR3 reads CASSEVGDTEAFF. CDR3 in DNA: TGTGCCAGCAGTGAAGTAGGTGACACTGAAGCTTTCTTT. This chain connects TRBV2 to TRBJ1-1; D unclear. Germline V lookup: CDR1 SNHLY, CDR2 FYNNEI. V was trimmed by 1 base and J by 3 bases, leaving 6 bases between them. This CDR3 spans 13 amino acids.

The chain uses TRBV2 and TRBJ2-5; D not resolved. CDR3 length: 15 residues. CDR1 is SNHLY and CDR2 is FYNNEI in the germline V gene. Trimming took 6 bases from V and 5 from J, leaving 19 bases between them. CDR3 loop: CASSPPTFGRETQYF. In DNA form, the CDR3 reads TGTGCCAGCAGCCCTCCGACATTCGGTCGGGAGACCCAGTACTTC.

The V gene is TRBV20-1, the J gene TRBJ2-3, with TRBD2 matching over 14 bases. Germline V gives CDR1 DFQATT, CDR2 SNEGSKA (reference sequence). J lost 6 bases, V lost 8 bases, and 7 bases had no gene match. This CDR3 has 14 amino acids. In nucleotides, the CDR3 is TGCAGTTATCGACTAGCGGGGGGGAGGGATACGCAGTATTTT. The encoded protein is CSYRLAGGRDTQYF.

The gene calls are TRBV10-3 and TRBJ2-1; 13 nucleotides agree with TRBD2. Germline V CDR1 and CDR2: ENHRY, SYGVKD. With V trimmed by 10 bases and J by 7 bases, 16 bases remained unmatched. This CDR3 region has 17 residues. The CDR3 spells CATAGTSGTATPNEQFF. CDR3 coding DNA: TGTGCCACTGCTGGGACTAGCGGGACCGCGACGCCTAATGAGCAGTTCTTC.

This chain connects TRBV5-1 to TRBJ2-2; D call uncertain. This CDR3 is 15 amino acids long. V lost 2 bases, J lost 2 bases, and 10 bases lay in between. Germline-derived CDR1 and CDR2 are SGHRS and YFSETQ. The CDR3 spells CASSFSGVNTGELFF. The CDR3 nucleotides read TGCGCCAGCAGCTTCTCTGGGGTCAACACCGGGGAGCTGTTTTTT.

V usage is TRBV20-1 and J usage is TRBJ2-7; D is undetermined. Germline V CDR1 and CDR2: DFQATT, SNEGSKA (reference sequence). There are 12 residues in the CDR3. The V and J ends lost 3 bases and 1 base respectively, with 7 bases between them. The CDR3 protein is CSASLWSYEQYF. The CDR3 nucleotides are TGCAGTGCTAGCCTTTGGTCCTACGAGCAGTACTTC.

J is TRBJ2-7 and V is TRBV5-1, with D perhaps matching TRBD1 (6 bases). Trimming took 4 bases from V and 0 from J, leaving 17 bases between them. Germline CDR1 SGHRS, CDR2 YFSETQ. This CDR3 spans 16 amino acids. The CDR3 loop reads CASSTSTGTLSYEQYF. The CDR3 nucleotides are TGCGCCAGCAGCACAAGCACAGGGACCCTCTCCTACGAGCAGTACTTC.

A few counts support this clonotype. The chain has TRBV9 and TRBJ2-5; D ambiguous. The CDR3 has 15 amino acids. Per the germline V gene, CDR1 is SGDLS and CDR2 is YYNGEE. Trimming stripped 0 bases from V and 2 bases from J, with 11 bases between. The CDR3 region is CASSVGQPTQETQYF. The CDR3 DNA sequence: TGTGCCAGCAGCGTAGGGCAGCCAACACAAGAGACCCAGTACTTC.

This clonotype showed up just a few times. The rearrangement links TRBV7-2 to TRBJ2-1; D may match TRBD1 or TRBD2 (5 bases each). Germline CDR1 SGHTA, CDR2 FQGNSA. The ends were cut back, 1 base at V and 6 bases at J, with 16 bases in the middle. The CDR3 length is 16 residues. The CDR3 here is CASSLDPGTPPNEQFF. The CDR3 DNA sequence: TGTGCCAGCAGCTTAGACCCCGGGACCCCGCCCAATGAGCAGTTCTTC.

The V call is TRBV20-1, the J call TRBJ1-1; possible D gene TRBD1, 6 bases. Germline loops: CDR1 DFQATT, CDR2 SNEGSKA (reference sequence). Trimming pared 8 bases from V and 0 bases from J, leaving 19 bases between. This CDR3 contains 15 residues. CDR3 protein: CSPTHYRDLNTEAFF. DNA for the CDR3: TGCAGTCCTACACACTACAGGGACTTGAACACTGAAGCTTTCTTT.

This chain uses TRBV25-1 with TRBJ2-7; D is ambiguous. The CDR3 sequence is 14 residues long. Germline V gene data show CDR1 as MGHDK and CDR2 as SYGVNS. Trimming removed 9 bases at V and 1 base at J, with 16 bases between. The CDR3 region is CARPQARMSYEQYF. The DNA of the CDR3 is TGTGCCAGACCCCAGGCCAGGATGTCCTACGAGCAGTACTTC.

The V and J genes are TRBV15 and TRBJ2-7; TRBD1 might be the D (6 bases). V lost 2 bases to trimming and J lost 4 bases, with 18 bases between them. CDR3 size: 16 residues. Germline lookup yields CDR1 LNHNV and CDR2 YYDKDF (reference sequence). The CDR3 here is CATSRRRRGGQYEQYF. The CDR3, as DNA: TGTGCCACCAGCAGACGCCGGCGAGGGGGTCAGTACGAGCAGTACTTC.

This clonotype was seen more than once but under ten times. CDR3 protein: CASRSPGQGAVNEKLFF. For the CDR3, the DNA is TGTGCCAGCAGGAGCCCGGGACAGGGGGCAGTGAATGAAAAACTGTTTTTT. The V call is TRBV2, the J call TRBJ1-4; 12 bases align to TRBD1. The junction had 10 bases not matched to a gene; V was cut back by 6 bases and J by 5 bases. The CDR3 has 17 amino acids. In germline, CDR1 is SNHLY, CDR2 FYNNEI.

The chain recombines TRBV5-1 with TRBJ2-1; the match to TRBD2 covers 14 bases. CDR3 length equals 17 residues. From germline, CDR1 is SGHRS and CDR2 YFSETQ. V lost 3 bases and J lost 4; bases outside the gene matches: 6. CDR3 sequence (DNA): TGCGCCAGCAGCTGGGGACTAGCGGGGGCTACATACAATGAGCAGTTCTTC. The encoded protein is CASSWGLAGATYNEQFF.

This chain joins TRBV20-1 and TRBJ2-5; no reliable D call. Trimming stripped 6 bases from V and 1 base from J, with 15 bases between. The CDR3 runs to 14 residues. Per germline, CDR1 DFQATT and CDR2 SNEGSKA (reference sequence). CDR3 coding DNA: TGCAGTGCCCCTCGTGGTACCATCCAAGAGACCCAGTACTTC. It encodes CSAPRGTIQETQYF.

The table lists this clonotype with a few counts. The V call is TRBV19, the J call TRBJ1-1; D is unclear. The CDR3 has 15 residues. V lost 7 bases, J lost 8 bases, and 23 bases lay in between. Germline-derived CDR1 and CDR2 are LNHDA and SQIVND (reference sequence). The CDR3 sequence is CASMATGLPRREAFF. In DNA, the CDR3 is TGTGCCAGTATGGCGACCGGGCTTCCCCGCCGGGAAGCTTTCTTT.

This clonotype was recorded a few times. This chain uses TRBV4-2 with TRBJ1-5, with D unresolved. Trimming shortened V by 0 bases and J by 3 bases, and 12 bases separated the two germline ends. This CDR3 is 16 amino acids long. Germline V gives CDR1 LGHNA, CDR2 YNFKEQ. Written as DNA, the CDR3 is TGTGCCAGCAGCCAAGATCTCTGGCAGACCAATCAGCCCCAGCATTTT. Its protein product is CASSQDLWQTNQPQHF.